These 32 T cell receptor beta chains were sequenced from one sample in a study of CXCR3-negative and CXCR3-positive naive CD8 T cells. Via 5' RACE with UMI labels, TRB cDNA libraries were prepared. TCRdb re-called the 5' RACE reads, yielding one record per CDR3 amino acid sequence without DNA. The sample yields about 62,000 distinct CDR3 sequences, of which the top ten take up more than 3.5%. Sequenced: naive CXCR3- CD8+ T cells from blood. Subset noted: CD45RO-CCR7+CD27+CD95- naive CD8+ T cells lacking CXCR3 (TNR3-). The receptor source for this set is a human donor in good health. Some clones in this sample may be carry-over from other donors' samples.

J is TRBJ1-5 and V is TRBV20-1; TCRdb proposes TRBD1, but this gene call is untestable without DNA. This CDR3 spans 14 amino acids. Germline V CDR1 and CDR2: DFQATT, SNEGSKA (reference sequence). The CDR3 protein is CSASEVGGSQPQHF.

V gene TRBV3-1 combines with J gene TRBJ1-1; TCRdb reports TRBD1, a call that lacks DNA to check it against. Per the germline V gene, CDR1 is LGHDT and CDR2 is YNNKEL (reference sequence). The CDR3 is 15 residues long. Here the CDR3 reads CASSKGDRANTEAFF.

This chain uses TRBV20-1 with TRBJ2-5; lacking DNA, the TRBD2 call made by TCRdb goes unchecked. Per germline, CDR1 DFQATT and CDR2 SNEGSKA (reference sequence). The length of the CDR3 is 15 residues. The CDR3 loop is CSARASGAIRETQYF.

V usage is TRBV12-3 or TRBV12-4 and J usage is TRBJ1-2; TCRdb's D call of TRBD1 is untestable without DNA. The CDR3 spans 13 residues. The CDR3: CAKTGPGDYGYTF.

V gene TRBV19 combines with J gene TRBJ2-7; absent DNA, TCRdb's TRBD2 call cannot be checked. The CDR3 covers 13 residues. In germline, CDR1 is LNHDA, CDR2 SQIVND (reference sequence). CDR3 in amino acids: CASSAAGGYEQYF.

This chain's CDR3 is CASSFSYVSPSTDTQYF. This chain links TRBV12-3 or TRBV12-4 with TRBJ2-3. The CDR3 has 17 amino acids.

The CDR3 loop reads CSARDHTFSGANVLTF. This rearrangement joins TRBV20-1 to TRBJ2-6. The CDR3 loop spans 16 amino acids. Looked up from germline, CDR1 is DFQATT and CDR2 is SNEGSKA (reference sequence).

The chain joins TRBV6-5 to TRBJ2-1. Germline values: CDR1 MNHEY, CDR2 SVGAGI. CDR3 size: 13 residues. The CDR3 spells CASSGLIGSEQFF.

The chain couples TRBV20-1 to TRBJ1-6; absent DNA, TCRdb's TRBD1 call cannot be checked. CDR3 length: 16 amino acids. In germline, CDR1 is DFQATT, CDR2 SNEGSKA (reference sequence). CDR3 sequence: CSARSWDGTNNSPLHF.

The rearrangement links TRBV6-6 to TRBJ2-7; TCRdb names TRBD1, which stays unverified in the absence of DNA. CDR3 length equals 13 residues. Germline V lookup: CDR1 MNHNY, CDR2 SVGAGI (reference sequence). The CDR3 here is CASRTGDTYEQYF.

The chain joins TRBV7-8 to TRBJ2-5; TCRdb's D call of TRBD2 is untestable without DNA. Germline V gives CDR1 SGHVS, CDR2 FQNEAQ. The CDR3 sequence is 17 residues long. CDR3 residues: CASSFLAGGVSQETQYF.

This chain's CDR3 is CASSTPGRGTYEQYF. V usage is TRBV19 and J usage is TRBJ2-7; as DNA is missing, the TRBD1 call by TCRdb cannot be tested. Germline V gene lookup returns CDR1 LNHDA and CDR2 SQIVND (reference sequence). CDR3 length equals 15 residues.

V and J are TRBV4-1 and TRBJ1-5; TCRdb outputs TRBD1, but without DNA this stays unchecked. The CDR3 loop spans 15 amino acids. Germline CDR1 and CDR2: MGHRA and YSYEKL. This CDR3 is CASSQEQGAEQPQHF.

The J gene is TRBJ2-7, the V gene TRBV4-3. Germline assignment: CDR1 LGHNA and CDR2 YSLEER. This CDR3 is 16 amino acids long. The CDR3 loop is CASSQDRAGTYYEQYF.

The rearrangement links TRBV7-2 to TRBJ1-5; without DNA, the TCRdb call of TRBD1 cannot be checked. This CDR3 contains 14 residues. Germline-derived CDR1 and CDR2 are SGHTA and FQGNSA. The CDR3 protein is CASSLLLRGQPQHF.

The chain employs TRBV5-3 and TRBJ1-4; TCRdb designates TRBD1, a call that cannot be tested without DNA. TRBV5-3 is identified as an open reading frame with a role that is uncertain. The CDR3 is 17 amino acids. The CDR3 sequence: CARSLDQGLTTNEKLFF.

CDR3 residues: CASTPPPLLTGELFF. The rearrangement uses TRBV11-2 and TRBJ2-2; the TCRdb D gene call, TRBD2, has no DNA to confirm it. This CDR3 is built from 15 residues. Germline assignment: CDR1 SGHAT and CDR2 FQNNGV.

J is TRBJ2-7 and V is TRBV29-1; checking the TCRdb D call of TRBD1 is not possible without DNA. There are 12 residues in the CDR3. Germline-derived CDR1 and CDR2 are SQVTM and ANQGSEA. CDR3 in amino acids: CSVGDSSYEQYF.

The CDR3 is CSVETNSYEQYF. The V gene is TRBV29-1, the J gene TRBJ2-7. CDR1 is SQVTM and CDR2 is ANQGSEA in the germline V gene. The CDR3 has 12 residues.

The CDR3 sequence: CASSSEAAAPSYEQYF. This chain connects TRBV9 to TRBJ2-7; TCRdb indicates TRBD2, and absent DNA this call remains unverified. Germline lookup yields CDR1 SGDLS and CDR2 YYNGEE. The CDR3 runs to 16 residues.

The chain has TRBV7-6 and TRBJ2-7; the D call of TRBD2 rests on TCRdb alone, since no DNA is present to check it. Germline V gives CDR1 SGHVS, CDR2 FNYEAQ. The CDR3 is made up of 14 amino acids. CDR3 region: CASSLAGGADEQYF. Using reference TRBV7-6 and TRBJ2-7 for the parts outside the CDR3, the full variable domain is GAGVSQSPRYKVTKRGQDVALRCDPISGHVSLYWYRQALGQGPEFLTYFNYEAQQDKSGLPNDRFSAERPEGSISTLTIQRTEQRDSAMYRCASSLAGGADEQYFGPGTRLTVT.

The genes are TRBV29-1 and TRBJ2-7; TCRdb proposes TRBD1, but this gene call is untestable without DNA. The germline gives CDR1 SQVTM, CDR2 ANQGSEA. The CDR3 sequence is 13 residues long. The CDR3 sequence: CSASRTGSYEQYF.

The chain joins TRBV19 to TRBJ1-2; TCRdb's D call, TRBD1, is unchecked because there is no DNA. The CDR3 contains 16 residues. CDR1 and CDR2 from the germline V gene are LNHDA and SQIVND (reference sequence). CDR3: CASSIDHRAALYGYTF. The full variable domain, completed using reference TRBV19 and TRBJ1-2, is DGGITQSPKYLFRKEGQNVTLSCEQNLNHDAMYWYRQDPGQGLRLIYYSQIVNDFQKGDIAEGYSVSREKKESFPLTVTSAQKNPTAFYLCASSIDHRAALYGYTFGSGTRLTVV.

V usage is TRBV29-1 and J usage is TRBJ1-3; absent DNA, TCRdb's TRBD1 call cannot be checked. There are 16 residues in the CDR3. The germline CDR1 and CDR2 sequences are SQVTM and ANQGSEA. CDR3 sequence: CSVYLWDRDAGNTIYF. Full variable domain (missing parts from reference TRBV29-1 and TRBJ1-3): SAVISQKPSRDICQRGTSLTIQCQVDSQVTMMFWYRQQPGQSLTLIATANQGSEATYESGFVIDKFPISRPNLTFSTLTVSNMSPEDSSIYLCSVYLWDRDAGNTIYFGEGSWLTVV.

V and J are TRBV4-2 and TRBJ2-7; TCRdb's assignment of TRBD1 cannot be checked, as there is no DNA. This CDR3 is built from 15 residues. Germline V gene data show CDR1 as LGHNA and CDR2 as YNFKEQ. The chain's CDR3 is CASSQDSGTADEQYF.

This chain uses TRBV14 with TRBJ1-6. Germline V gives CDR1 SGHDN, CDR2 FVKESK. This CDR3 comprises 14 residues. CDR3 loop: CASSLETYNSPLHF.

The gene calls are TRBV7-9 and TRBJ2-1; the D gene TCRdb calls, TRBD2, cannot be checked with no DNA. CDR1 is SEHNR and CDR2 is FQNEAQ in the germline V gene (reference sequence). The length of the CDR3 is 18 residues. CDR3 sequence: CASSPGLAGASSYNEQFF.

This rearrangement joins TRBV7-2 to TRBJ1-1; TCRdb gives TRBD1 as the D gene, but with no DNA this cannot be confirmed. The CDR3 is 17 residues long. Germline CDR1 reads SGHTA; CDR2 reads FQGNSA. CDR3 region: CASSETRGLGSNTEAFF. Full variable domain (missing parts from reference TRBV7-2 and TRBJ1-1): GAGVSQSPSNKVTEKGKDVELRCDPISGHTALYWYRQSLGQGLEFLIYFQGNSAPDKSGLPSDRFSAERTGGSVSTLTIQRTQQEDSAVYLCASSETRGLGSNTEAFFGQGTRLTVV.

The chain combines TRBV24-1 with TRBJ2-1; TCRdb outputs TRBD1, but without DNA this stays unchecked. CDR1 is KGHDR and CDR2 is SFDVKD in the germline V gene. This CDR3 has 15 amino acids. The CDR3 reads CATSSGDTPNNEQFF.

The chain carries TRBV29-1 and TRBJ1-2; there is no DNA to check the TCRdb D call of TRBD1. The CDR3 covers 13 residues. Germline-derived CDR1 and CDR2 are SQVTM and ANQGSEA. CDR3 loop: CSAPTGGNYGYTF. Full variable domain (missing parts from reference TRBV29-1 and TRBJ1-2): SAVISQKPSRDICQRGTSLTIQCQVDSQVTMMFWYRQQPGQSLTLIATANQGSEATYESGFVIDKFPISRPNLTFSTLTVSNMSPEDSSIYLCSAPTGGNYGYTFGSGTRLTVV.

The chain combines TRBV5-1 with TRBJ2-3; the D call of TRBD1 rests on TCRdb alone, since no DNA is present to check it. The CDR3 consists of 16 residues. The V gene's germline CDR1 is SGHRS and CDR2 YFSETQ. The CDR3 region is CASSLDQRGPTDTQYF. Based on the CDR3 plus reference TRBV5-1 and TRBJ2-3, the full variable domain is KAGVTQTPRYLIKTRGQQVTLSCSPISGHRSVSWYQQTPGQGLQFLFEYFSETQRNKGNFPGRFSGRQFSNSRSEMNVSTLELGDSALYLCASSLDQRGPTDTQYFGPGTRLTVL.

This sequence joins TRBV7-2 and TRBJ1-2; absent DNA, TCRdb's TRBD1 call cannot be checked. This CDR3 has 15 residues. The germline V gene encodes CDR1 SGHTA and CDR2 FQGNSA. CDR3: CASSLGTDSDYGYTF.